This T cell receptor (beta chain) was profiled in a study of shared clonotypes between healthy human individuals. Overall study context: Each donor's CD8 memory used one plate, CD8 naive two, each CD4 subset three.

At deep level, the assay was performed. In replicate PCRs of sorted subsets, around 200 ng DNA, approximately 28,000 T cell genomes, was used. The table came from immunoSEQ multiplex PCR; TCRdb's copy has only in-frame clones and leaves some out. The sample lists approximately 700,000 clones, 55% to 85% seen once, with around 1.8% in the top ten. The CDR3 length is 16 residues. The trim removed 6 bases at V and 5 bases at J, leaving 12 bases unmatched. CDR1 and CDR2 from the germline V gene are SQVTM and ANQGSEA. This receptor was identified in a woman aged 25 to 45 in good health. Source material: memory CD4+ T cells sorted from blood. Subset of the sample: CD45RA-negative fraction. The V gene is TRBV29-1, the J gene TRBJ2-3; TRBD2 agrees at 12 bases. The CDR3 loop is CSVVYGTSGFKDTQYF. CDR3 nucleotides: TGCAGCGTCGTCTATGGGACTAGCGGGTTTAAAGATACGCAGTATTTT.